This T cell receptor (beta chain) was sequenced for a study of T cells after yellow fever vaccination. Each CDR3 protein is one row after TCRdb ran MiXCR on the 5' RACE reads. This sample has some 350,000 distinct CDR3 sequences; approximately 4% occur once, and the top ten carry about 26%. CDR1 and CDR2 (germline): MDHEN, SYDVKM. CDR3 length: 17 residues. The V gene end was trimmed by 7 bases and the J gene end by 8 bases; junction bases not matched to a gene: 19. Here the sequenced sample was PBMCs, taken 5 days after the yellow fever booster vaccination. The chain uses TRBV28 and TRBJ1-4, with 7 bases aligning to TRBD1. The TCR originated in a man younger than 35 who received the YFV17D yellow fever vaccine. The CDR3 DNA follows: TGTGCCAGCAAAGGAGGGGCAGGGGGGTTATCAAGCGAAAAACTGTTTTTT. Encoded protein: CASKGGAGGLSSEKLFF. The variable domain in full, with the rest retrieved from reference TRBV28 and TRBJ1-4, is DVKVTQSSRYLVKRTGEKVFLECVQDMDHENMFWYRQDPGLGLRLIYFSYDVKMKEKGDIPEGYSVSREKKERFSLILESASTNQTSMYLCASKGGAGGLSSEKLFFGSGTQLSVL.